This paragraph covers one TCR beta chain sequence. Its antigen remains unidentified. No per-base quality is available; no much larger clone lies one base away. The data originate from a study of long-term antiretroviral therapy in people with HIV (dated by TCRdb to 2021 to 2024). As for the study more broadly: Collection of the earliest samples took place about a decade ahead of the 2015 WHO recommendation for immediate ART, at a time when ART was typically delayed until CD4 counts fell. A retrospective serial study tested whether changes in peripheral blood TRB repertoire composition and diversity were associated with ART initiation and durable HIV suppression. A total of roughly 200 cryopreserved PBMC samples came from a few dozen adults with confirmed HIV infection and were collected serially over a mean of roughly 6 years (range 1-12). Among the 30 to 35 participants with HIV, more than ten were female. No cross-contamination during QIAcube processing was shown when test extractions of a monoclonal T-cell line were performed alongside about 33 polyclonal samples. Overall study outcomes, separate from this receptor: The samples were dated from about 2004 to 2018, and the ART regimens that were used may be less effective than current ART regimens. Inferences about post-ART repertoire changes were limited because no data were available on ART adherence, viral resistance or therapy changes. Starting ART was linked to a significant rise in TRB diversity, yet even with long-term ART the diversity remained significantly lower than in transplant donor controls. HIV repertoires had narrower CDR3 length ranges than controls, and the network structure suggested an antigen-experienced repertoire that shifted only slightly toward naive after ART. The repertoire was dominated across all time points by expanded TRB clones identified before ART initiation, although this dominance was seen to fluctuate and to decrease in many PLHIV after ART. Because cell numbers in pre-ART samples were limited, unsorted PBMC were profiled instead of sorted CD4+ and CD8+ T cells. Limited PBMC availability meant only the TCR beta chain was sequenced, without alpha chain pairing.

Participants were included only if at least one PBMC sample before ART initiation and at least two post-ART samples were available. All participants with HIV were treated in the United States of America. Cryopreserved samples of about 1-10 million PBMC were thawed and washed before DNA extraction. At the time of the earliest PBMC sample, participants with HIV were aged between 23 and 54 years. Per participant, PBMC samples came from 1-4 timepoints prior to ART initiation and 2-8 timepoints following ART initiation, for a median of 7 samples. Serial HIV viral load, CD4+ T-cell count, ART history and demographic data were obtained for every participant. Using a Qiagen kit on a QIAcube, genomic DNA was extracted from unsorted PBMC, with samples processed in batches of 12. CDR1 MNHNY and CDR2 SVGAGI were looked up in the germline V gene (reference sequence). Relative to germline, V is 6 bases shorter and J is 9 bases shorter, with 17 bases between their ends. The CDR3 has 13 amino acids, counting the end cysteine and phenylalanine. The read is trimmed to its CDR3 DNA, 39 bases read in frame from base 1.

The immunoSEQ hsTCRB v3.0 assay was used at survey level resolution to sequence the TRB variable region. A depth of roughly 35,000-50,000 T-cell genomes per sample was targeted for TRB sequencing. Pooled TRB libraries were sequenced on an Illumina MiSeq with a v3 150-cycle kit. Under the source paper's analysis protocol: Repertoire analysis was performed in R inside a reproducible Nextflow workflow that covered QC, data transformation and analysis. LymphoSeq2, an R package for exploring AIRR-Seq data, was used to implement the custom analyses. Four samples that yielded fewer than 5000 total TRB sequences were excluded, so that around 190 HIV repertoires were analyzed. Of the 188 retained HIV repertoires, 55 to 60 were collected before and roughly 130 after ART initiation. Repertoires were downsampled to 5000 TRB nucleotide sequences, with summary statistics averaged over 100 downsampling iterations. TRB sequences were retained for analysis only if CDR3 regions of at least seven amino acids were present. Diversity was measured with a Shannon entropy-derived clonality score and the Gini coefficient. In the repertoire networks, any two of the top 5000 CDR3 amino acid sequences were linked whenever the two sequences differed by an edit distance of one. For TRB CDR3 amino acid sequences, antigen specificity groups and MHC restriction were predicted with GLIPH2. CDR3 amino acid sequences were matched against VDJdb and McPAS-TCR to flag known CMV, EBV, HIV or tissue antigen associations. Pre-ART, post-ART and control groups were compared with Wilcoxon signed-rank tests and Holm-Bonferroni correction. What TCRdb holds here is the immuneACCESS table cut down to in-frame rearrangements. Part of the clones is not present; checked against another copy, under half of the missing clones reflect an unresolved V gene, and the others are unexplained. The V and J calls and clone size are taken from that table; D and trimming were inferred from the DNA. Recorded for this sample are about 34,000 clones; about 93% of them occurred a single time. The top ten clonotypes cover 3.5% to 4.5% of the sample.

The sequence derives from a woman between 45 and 60 years old with HIV. This sample comprised unsorted PBMCs, obtained more than 5 years after starting antiretroviral therapy. The chain employs TRBV6-6 and TRBJ2-5, and TRBD1 may be the D gene, going by 6 matching bases. The DNA is TGTGCCAGCAGCGCTGGGAGCAGGGGAGCCCAGTACTTC. It translates to CASSAGSRGAQYF.